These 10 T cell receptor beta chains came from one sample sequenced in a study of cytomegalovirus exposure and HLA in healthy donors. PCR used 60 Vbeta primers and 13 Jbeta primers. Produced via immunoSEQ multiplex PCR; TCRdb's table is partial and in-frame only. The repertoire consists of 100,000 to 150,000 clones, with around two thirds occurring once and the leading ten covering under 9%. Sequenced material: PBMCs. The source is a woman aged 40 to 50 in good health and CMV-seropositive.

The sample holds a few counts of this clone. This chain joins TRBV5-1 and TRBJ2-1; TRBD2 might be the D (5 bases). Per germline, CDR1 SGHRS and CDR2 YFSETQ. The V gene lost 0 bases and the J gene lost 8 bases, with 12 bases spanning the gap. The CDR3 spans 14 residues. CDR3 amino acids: CASSLETPGDEQFF. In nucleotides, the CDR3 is TGCGCCAGCAGCTTGGAGACCCCCGGGGATGAGCAGTTCTTC.

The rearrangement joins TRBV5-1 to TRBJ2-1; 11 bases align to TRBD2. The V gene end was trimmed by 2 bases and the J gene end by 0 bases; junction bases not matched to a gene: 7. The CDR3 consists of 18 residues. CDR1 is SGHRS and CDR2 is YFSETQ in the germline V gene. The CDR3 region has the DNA TGCGCCAGCAGCTTCCCGGGACTAGCGGAAAACTCCTACAATGAGCAGTTCTTC. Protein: CASSFPGLAENSYNEQFF.

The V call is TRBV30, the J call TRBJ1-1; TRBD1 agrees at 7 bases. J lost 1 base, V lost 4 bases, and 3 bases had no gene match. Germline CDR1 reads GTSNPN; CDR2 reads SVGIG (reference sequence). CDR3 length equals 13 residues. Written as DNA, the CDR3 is TGTGCCTGGAACCGACAGGGGAACACTGAAGCTTTCTTT. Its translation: CAWNRQGNTEAFF.

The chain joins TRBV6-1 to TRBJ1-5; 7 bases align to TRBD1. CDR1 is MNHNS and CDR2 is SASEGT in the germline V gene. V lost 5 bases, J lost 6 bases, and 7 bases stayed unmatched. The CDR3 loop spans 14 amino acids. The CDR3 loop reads CASSSQGVFQPQHF. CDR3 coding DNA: TGTGCCAGCAGTTCTCAGGGGGTATTTCAGCCCCAGCATTTT.

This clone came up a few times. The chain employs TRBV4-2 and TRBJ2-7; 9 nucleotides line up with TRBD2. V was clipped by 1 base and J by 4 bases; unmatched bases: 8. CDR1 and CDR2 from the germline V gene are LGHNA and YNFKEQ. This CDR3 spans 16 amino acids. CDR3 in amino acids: CASSQAIGTSRYEQYF. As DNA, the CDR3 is TGTGCCAGCAGCCAAGCGATCGGGACTAGCCGATACGAGCAGTACTTC.

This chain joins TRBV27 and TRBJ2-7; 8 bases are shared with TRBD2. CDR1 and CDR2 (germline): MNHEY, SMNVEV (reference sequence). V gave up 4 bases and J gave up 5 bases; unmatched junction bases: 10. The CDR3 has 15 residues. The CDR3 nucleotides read TGTGCCAGCAGTTCAGTTTTAGCGGGAAACGACGAGCAGTACTTC. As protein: CASSSVLAGNDEQYF.

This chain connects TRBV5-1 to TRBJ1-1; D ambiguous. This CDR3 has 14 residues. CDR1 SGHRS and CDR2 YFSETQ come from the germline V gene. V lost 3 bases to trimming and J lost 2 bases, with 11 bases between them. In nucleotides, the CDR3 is TGCGCCAGCAGCTGGGCGGGAGGTAACACTGAAGCTTTCTTT. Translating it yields CASSWAGGNTEAFF.

CDR3 amino acids: CASSLAGTGVEKLFF. The CDR3 coding sequence is TGCGCCAGCAGCTTGGCCGGGACAGGGGTTGAAAAACTGTTTTTT. The chain employs TRBV5-1 and TRBJ1-4, with 10 bases that match TRBD1. CDR1 SGHRS and CDR2 YFSETQ come from the germline V gene. J lost 7 bases, V lost 0 bases, and 3 bases had no gene match. The CDR3 is made up of 15 amino acids.

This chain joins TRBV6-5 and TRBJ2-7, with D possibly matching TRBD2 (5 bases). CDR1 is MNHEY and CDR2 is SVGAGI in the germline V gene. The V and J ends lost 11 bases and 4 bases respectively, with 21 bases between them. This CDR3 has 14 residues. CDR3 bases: TGTGCCGCGGCGGGTCCAGGAGTATTTTACGAGCAGTACTTC. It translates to CAAAGPGVFYEQYF.

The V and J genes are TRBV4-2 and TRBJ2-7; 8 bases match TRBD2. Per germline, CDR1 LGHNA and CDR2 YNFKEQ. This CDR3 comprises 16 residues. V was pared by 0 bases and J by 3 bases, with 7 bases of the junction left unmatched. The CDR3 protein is CASSQDPAAGGYEQYF. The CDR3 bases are TGTGCCAGCAGCCAAGATCCGGCTGCGGGAGGCTACGAGCAGTACTTC.